This T cell receptor beta chain was profiled in a study of blood T cell repertoires in COVID-19. The overall study: Sample material is recorded as cDNA or gDNA derived from T cells, B-cell-depleted T cells, or PBMCs.

TCRdb's copy holds only in-frame clones and misses some; the assay was immunoSEQ multiplex PCR. The sample has 340,000 or so clones; around 86% are singletons. This clone was seen a few times. The V gene's germline CDR1 is KGHSH and CDR2 LQKENI. V dropped 0 bases and J dropped 6 bases, with 12 bases sitting between them. CDR3 length equals 15 residues. This clonotype originated in a woman aged 40 to 50 with acute COVID-19. This chain uses TRBV18 with TRBJ2-1; a possible D gene is TRBD2 (6 bases). The sample consisted of PBMCs or T cells enriched from blood (not recorded which). The CDR3 sequence: CASSPPSLASNEQFF. CDR3 bases: TGTGCCAGCTCACCACCGTCTCTAGCGAGCAATGAGCAGTTCTTC.